The TCR beta chain described here comes from a study of blood T cells in healthy people across ages. Study findings and constraints: Any changes in expanded clonotypes were possibly confounded, as donor CMV status remained unknown.

Then a second PCR, running roughly 7 to 11 cycles, was carried out with a sample-barcoded 5' primer and a J-beta primer mix. Every cDNA was tagged by a template-switch adaptor with 12 random nucleotides. TCRdb analysed the 5' RACE reads with MiXCR anew, one entry per CDR3 protein. Of some 710,000 distinct CDR3 sequences in the sample, 20% to 25% were seen once. The CDR3 has 12 amino acids. V lost 0 bases, J lost 9 bases, and 3 bases lay in between. In terms of origin and age, donors were healthy Caucasian individuals from Russia aged 6 to 90. Total RNA, at least 6 micrograms per sample, came from PBMCs. In regard to this clonotype: Antigen specificity is unknown.

The sequencing input was blood. V is TRBV12-3 or TRBV12-4 and J is TRBJ1-6, with unresolved D. This TCR derives from a man aged 65-85 years in good health. The CDR3 region has the DNA TGTGCCAGCAGTTTAGCGTTTTCACCCCTCCACTTT. It codes for CASSLAFSPLHF.